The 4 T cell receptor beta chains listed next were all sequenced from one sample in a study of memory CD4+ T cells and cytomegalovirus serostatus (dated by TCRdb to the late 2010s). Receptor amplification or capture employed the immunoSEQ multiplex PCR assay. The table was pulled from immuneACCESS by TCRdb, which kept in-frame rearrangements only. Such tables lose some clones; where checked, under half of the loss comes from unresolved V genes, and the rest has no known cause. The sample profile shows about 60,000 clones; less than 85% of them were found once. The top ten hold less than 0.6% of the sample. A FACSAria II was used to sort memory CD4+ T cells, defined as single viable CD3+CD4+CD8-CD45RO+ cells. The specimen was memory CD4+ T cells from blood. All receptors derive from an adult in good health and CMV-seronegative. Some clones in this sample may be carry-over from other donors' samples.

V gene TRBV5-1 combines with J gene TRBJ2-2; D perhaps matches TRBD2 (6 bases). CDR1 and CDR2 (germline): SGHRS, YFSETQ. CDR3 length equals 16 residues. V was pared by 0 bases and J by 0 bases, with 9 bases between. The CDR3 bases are TGCGCCAGCAGCTTGGCGGGAGCGTCGAACACCGGGGAGCTGTTTTTT. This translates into CASSLAGASNTGELFF.

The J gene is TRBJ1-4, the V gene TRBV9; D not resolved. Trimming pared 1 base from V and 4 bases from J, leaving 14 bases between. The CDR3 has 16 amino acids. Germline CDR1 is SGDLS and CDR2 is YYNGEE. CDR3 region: CASSVRPAGINEKLFF. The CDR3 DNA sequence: TGTGCCAGCAGCGTACGGCCCGCGGGGATTAATGAAAAACTGTTTTTT.

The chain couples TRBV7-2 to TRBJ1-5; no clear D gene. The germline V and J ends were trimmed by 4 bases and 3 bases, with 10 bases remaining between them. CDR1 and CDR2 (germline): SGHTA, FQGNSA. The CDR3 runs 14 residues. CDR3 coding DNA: TGTGCCAGCAGCTCCTACGGGCCCAATCAGCCCCAGCATTTT. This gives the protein CASSSYGPNQPQHF.

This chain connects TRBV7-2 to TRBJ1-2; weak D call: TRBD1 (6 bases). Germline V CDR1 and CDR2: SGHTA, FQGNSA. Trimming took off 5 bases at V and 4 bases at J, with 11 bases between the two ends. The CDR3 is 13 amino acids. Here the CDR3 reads CASSVDSLYGYTF. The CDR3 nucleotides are TGTGCCAGCAGCGTGGACAGTCTCTATGGCTACACCTTC.